This T cell receptor (beta chain) stems from a study of cytomegalovirus exposure and HLA in healthy donors. Study-level information: Caucasian-associated ancestry cluster membership applied to less than 85% of 398 genotyped donors.

This clone was picked up a small number of times. Germline assignment: CDR1 LGHNA and CDR2 YNFKEQ. Trimming cost V 1 base and J 4 bases; bases outside gene matches: 4. The CDR3 is 15 amino acids. PCR used 60 Vbeta primers and 13 Jbeta primers. Generated by immunoSEQ multiplex PCR, the TCRdb table keeps only in-frame clones and is missing some. The sample lists under 150,000 clones, around three quarters seen once, with approximately 1.8% in the top ten. The source material was PBMCs. The chain carries TRBV4-2 and TRBJ1-2; 9 positions match TRBD1. This TCR was recovered from a woman in her forties or fifties in good health and CMV-seronegative. The DNA for the CDR3 is TGTGCCAGCAGCCAAGGGGGACAGGGACGCTATGGCTACACCTTC. Its translation: CASSQGGQGRYGYTF.